This TCR beta chain was retrieved from a study of Ad26.COV2.S vaccination and SARS-CoV-2 variants. Sequenced by immunoSEQ multiplex PCR; TCRdb stores in-frame clones only, minus some. Seen here are about 350,000 clones, 86% observed once, and the top ten hold roughly 10%. The CDR3 is made up of 13 amino acids. V was trimmed by 8 bases and J by 7 bases, leaving 18 bases between them. CDR1 and CDR2 (germline): SQVTM, ANQGSEA. As for treatment: 19 received Ad26.COV2.S at low or high dose, single or two shots; 5 received placebo; per-sample allocation not given. Day 63 following the first vaccine or placebo injection was when the samples were taken.

The source is a person between 18 and 65 years old who received the Ad26.COV2.S COVID-19 vaccine or a placebo. The chain recombines TRBV29-1 with TRBJ2-1; TRBD2 might be the D (5 bases). The sequenced sample was peripheral blood, obtained in a trial of Ad26.COV2.S vaccine versus placebo. The CDR3 sequence is CSLTGITLNEQFF. The CDR3 DNA follows: TGCAGCCTAACGGGAATTACCTTAAATGAGCAGTTCTTC.